This TCR beta chain came from a study of a mutant IDH1 vaccine in newly diagnosed glioma. Remarks on this clone: The antigen remains unidentified.

Method: immunoSEQ multiplex PCR; TCRdb's copy keeps in-frame clones and lacks some. Of approximately 50,000 clones in the sample, 88% were seen once. This CDR3 is 18 amino acids long. V was clipped by 5 bases and J by 3 bases; unmatched bases: 17. Germline values: CDR1 GTSNPN, CDR2 SVGIG (reference sequence). Specified time point: week 35, safety follow-up. A 20-mer mutant IDH1 peptide at 300 ug was injected subcutaneously with topical imiquimod. Patients in the study were vaccinated eight times, receiving shots in weeks 1, 3, 5, 7, 11, 15, 19 and 23. The chain is built from TRBV30 and TRBJ2-1; TRBD2 matches 9 bases. The clonotype comes from a woman aged 40 to 50 with glioma. The source was PBMCs, collected from a glioma patient whose treatment included an IDH1 peptide vaccine. The CDR3 sequence: CAWGRRAGGPRNYNEQFF. The CDR3 DNA follows: TGTGCCTGGGGCCGACGCGCGGGAGGGCCCCGTAACTACAATGAGCAGTTCTTC. Combining the CDR3 with reference TRBV30 and TRBJ2-1 gives the whole variable domain SQTIHQWPATLVQPVGSPLSLECTVEGTSNPNLYWYRQAAGRGLQLLFYSVGIGQISSEVPQNLSASRPQDRQFILSSKKLLLSDSGFYLCAWGRRAGGPRNYNEQFFGPGTRLTVL.